Listed here is a single T cell receptor beta chain. This clone's antigen is unknown. No base quality values were provided; no much bigger clone lies one nucleotide off. The immunoSEQ Assay, a bias-controlled multiplex PCR, was used to amplify TCRbeta CDR3 regions from genomic DNA. From the authors' description of their analysis: Within the assay, amplification of reference gene primers was used to estimate how many nucleated cells each sample contained. To quantify the absolute abundance of each unique TCRbeta CDR3 rearrangement, sequence reads were collapsed and filtered. For each sample, productive Simpson clonality was calculated as the square root of Simpson's diversity index over productive rearrangements. TCRdb mirrors the immuneACCESS table, restricted to in-frame sequences. Some clones are absent from its copies; in checked studies, under half trace to an unresolved V gene, and the reason for the others is unknown. That table is the source of V, J and clone size, and D and trimming were worked out from the DNA. The sample records 130,000 to 150,000 clones, approximately 90% of which are singletons. The ten largest clones take up 1.2% of the sample.

In the germline V gene (reference sequence), CDR1 corresponds to MNHNY and CDR2 to SVGAGI. Its CDR3 holds 14 amino acids, cysteine through phenylalanine. Only the CDR3 portion is preserved as DNA: 42 bases, with reading frame beginning at the first base. The junction shows trimming of 6 bases on V and 5 bases on J, and the gene matches do not reach 5 bases of it. The sample originates from a study of blood T cell repertoires in COVID-19 (dated by TCRdb to about 2020). About the investigation overall: Samples covering the acute and convalescent phases of COVID-19 were provided by collaborators in the United States, Italy and Spain. The prospective study material was composed of cDNA or gDNA derived from T cells, B-cell-depleted T cells, or PBMCs. Subjects who had been exposed to COVID-19, were actively infected with it, or had recovered from it provided the deeply sampled blood TCRbeta repertoires that made up the dataset. A freely available public database, intended as a resource for researchers studying the immune response to SARS-CoV-2, is where the repertoires were released. The samples were drawn from the first 160 participants of the ongoing ImmuneRACE study and from 1,200 or so subjects provided by 6 global collaborators. A de-identified subject ID, COVID-19 status, age in years and sex were almost always included in the sample metadata. Where HLA class I and class II types were available, the types were taken from metadata supplied by the sample provider, not from assay-based typing.

What the work shows at the level of the full study, not this receptor alone: The quantity of clinical and demographic metadata differed by source and by participant and was supplied without curation.

Participants in the prospective study were enrolled through a virtual design, were aged about 18 to 90 years, and lived in roughly 24 United States geographic areas. In the prospective study, cohorts were assigned on the basis of participant-reported clinical history obtained from a screening survey and a study questionnaire. In the prospective study, mobile phlebotomists collected whole blood, serum and a nasopharyngeal or oropharyngeal swab from each participant. Over an approximately 2-month period, participants in the prospective study had the option of providing additional blood draws and questionnaires. Blood samples from the prospective study were shipped frozen or at room temperature prior to DNA extraction.

Recombination joined TRBV6-6 with TRBJ1-5; 9 bases in between match TRBD1. Input material: PBMCs or T cells enriched from blood (not recorded which). This receptor was obtained from a woman in her 30s with acute COVID-19. The CDR3 corresponds to CASSRRQGDQPQHF. The DNA sequence is given as TGTGCCAGCAGCCGACGACAGGGGGATCAGCCCCAGCATTTT.